This entry concerns a single T cell receptor beta chain. The data were produced by immunoSEQ multiplex PCR, yet TCRdb's version contains in-frame clones alone and is incomplete. This sample has about 430,000 clones, with around nine tenths found just once. The sample originates from a study of blood T cell repertoires in COVID-19. This clonotype was obtained from a woman aged 18 to 35 who had been exposed to COVID-19. The sample taken for sequencing was PBMCs or T cells enriched from blood (not recorded which).

The CDR3 DNA reads as TGTGCCAGCAGTGGATTTGCGGCAATCACAGATACGCAGTATTTT. Its protein product is CASSGFAAITDTQYF. The rearrangement uses TRBV2 and TRBJ2-3; D remains ambiguous. The CDR3 covers 15 residues. CDR1 and CDR2 from the germline V gene are SNHLY and FYNNEI. V was pared by 4 bases and J by 2 bases, with 13 bases between. The variable domain in full, completed from reference TRBV2 and TRBJ2-3, reads EPEVTQTPSHQVTQMGQEVILRCVPISNHLYFYWYRQILGQKVEFLVSFYNNEISEKSEIFDDQFSVERPDGSNFTLKIRSTKLEDSAMYFCASSGFAAITDTQYFGPGTRLTVL.